This paragraph reports one TCR beta chain. The data were obtained in a study of shared clonotypes between healthy human individuals. Sequencing was performed with immunoSEQ multiplex PCR; in TCRdb, only in-frame clones are kept and a portion is missing. The top ten clones hold about 1.5% of a sample with about 980,000 clones, approximately 80% of them seen once. Trimming removed 4 bases from V and 2 bases from J; junction bases left unmatched: 3. The germline V gene encodes CDR1 MNHNS and CDR2 SASEGT. This CDR3 has 14 residues. Sequencing was carried out using memory CD4+ T cells sorted from blood. Subset denoted: CD45RA-negative fraction. The TCR sequence derives from a man in his late teens or twenties in good health. The chain joins TRBV6-1 to TRBJ2-7, with 9 bases that match TRBD1. The CDR3 DNA reads as TGTGCCAGCAGTGGACGACAGGGGGCCTACGAGCAGTACTTC. It translates to CASSGRQGAYEQYF.